Described below is a single TCR beta chain sequence and its context. This sample was taken from a study of technical replicates of blood from a handful of donors. Libraries were prepared by immunoSEQ multiplex PCR; TCRdb keeps only in-frame clonotypes and omits some of them. The sample lists more than 50,000 clones; just under 90% were seen once. The sequence derives from a human donor in good health. Some clones in this sample may be carry-over from other donors' samples. Sequenced sample: PBMCs.

DNA for the CDR3: TGTGCCAGCAGCCACACAGACCGGGGTTCCGCCAAAAACATTCAGTACTTC. This codes for CASSHTDRGSAKNIQYF. This chain connects TRBV7-7 to TRBJ2-4; a weak D match, TRBD2 (5 bases). There are 17 residues in the CDR3. Between the trimmed V and J ends, which lost 5 bases and 1 base, there was a span of 18 bases. Germline-derived CDR1 and CDR2 are SSHAT and FNYEAQ (reference sequence). The full variable domain, in which reference TRBV7-7 and TRBJ2-4 provide the parts outside the CDR3, is GAGVSQSPRYKVTKRGQDVTLRCDPISSHATLYWYQQALGQGPEFLTYFNYEAQPDKSGLPSDRFSAERPEGSISTLTIQRTEQRDSAMYRCASSHTDRGSAKNIQYFGAGTRLSVL.